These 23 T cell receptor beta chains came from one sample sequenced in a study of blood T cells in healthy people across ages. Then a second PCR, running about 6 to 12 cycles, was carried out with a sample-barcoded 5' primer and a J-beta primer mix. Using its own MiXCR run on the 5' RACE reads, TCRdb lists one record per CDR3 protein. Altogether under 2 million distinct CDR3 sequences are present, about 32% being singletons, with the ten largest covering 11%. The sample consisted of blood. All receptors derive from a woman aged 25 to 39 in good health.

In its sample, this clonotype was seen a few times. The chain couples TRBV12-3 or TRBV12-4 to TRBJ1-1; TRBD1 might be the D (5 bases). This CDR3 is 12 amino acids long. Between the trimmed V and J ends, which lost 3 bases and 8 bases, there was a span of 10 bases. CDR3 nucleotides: TGTGCCAGCAGTTTTGGGGGGGGGGAAGCTTTCTTT. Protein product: CASSFGGGEAFF.

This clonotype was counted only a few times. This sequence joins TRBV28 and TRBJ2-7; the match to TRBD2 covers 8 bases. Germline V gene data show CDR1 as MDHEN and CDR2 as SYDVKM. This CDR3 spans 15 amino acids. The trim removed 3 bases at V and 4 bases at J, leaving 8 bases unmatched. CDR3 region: CASSLAGGQQYEQYF. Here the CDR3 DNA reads TGTGCCAGCAGTTTGGCGGGGGGACAACAATACGAGCAGTACTTC.

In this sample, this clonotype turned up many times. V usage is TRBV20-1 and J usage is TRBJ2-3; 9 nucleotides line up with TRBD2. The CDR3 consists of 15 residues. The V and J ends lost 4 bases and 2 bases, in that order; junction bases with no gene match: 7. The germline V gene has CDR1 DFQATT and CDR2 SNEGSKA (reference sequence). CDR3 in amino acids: CSATPGLALTDTQYF. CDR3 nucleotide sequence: TGCAGTGCTACCCCGGGACTAGCCCTCACAGATACGCAGTATTTT.

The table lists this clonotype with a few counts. The CDR3 spells CATSASSGATDTQYF. The CDR3 nucleotides read TGTGCCACCAGCGCAAGTAGCGGGGCCACAGATACGCAGTATTTT. The rearrangement joins TRBV15 to TRBJ2-3; 8 bases fit TRBD2. CDR3 length: 15 residues. The ends lost 5 bases at V and 2 bases at J; junction bases unmatched: 6. CDR1 and CDR2 (germline): LNHNV, YYDKDF (reference sequence). Full variable domain (missing parts from reference TRBV15 and TRBJ2-3): DAMVIQNPRYQVTQFGKPVTLSCSQTLNHNVMYWYQQKSSQAPKLLFHYYDKDFNNEADTPDNFQSRRPNTSFCFLDIRSPGLGDTAMYLCATSASSGATDTQYFGPGTRLTVL.

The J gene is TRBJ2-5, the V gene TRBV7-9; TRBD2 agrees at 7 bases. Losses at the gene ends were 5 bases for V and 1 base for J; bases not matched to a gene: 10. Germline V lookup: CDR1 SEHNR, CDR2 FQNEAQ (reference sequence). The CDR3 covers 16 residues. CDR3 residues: CASSPTSPGAQETQYF. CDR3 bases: TGTGCCAGCAGCCCGACTAGCCCGGGCGCCCAAGAGACCCAGTACTTC.

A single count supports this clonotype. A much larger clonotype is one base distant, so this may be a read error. For the CDR3, the DNA is TGTGCCAGCAGTTTAGCGGGAGGGAGCTATGAGCAGTTCTTC. Protein product: CASSLAGGSYEQFF. The chain couples TRBV28 to TRBJ2-1; 9 positions match TRBD2. The CDR3 length is 14 residues. V lost 2 bases to trimming and J lost 8 bases; unmatched junction nucleotides: 4. CDR1 is MDHEN and CDR2 is SYDVKM in the germline V gene.

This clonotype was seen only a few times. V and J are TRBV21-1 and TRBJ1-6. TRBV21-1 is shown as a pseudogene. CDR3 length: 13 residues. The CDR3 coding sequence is TGTGCCAGCAGCATGGCGGGGAATTCACCCCTCCACTTT. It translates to CASSMAGNSPLHF.

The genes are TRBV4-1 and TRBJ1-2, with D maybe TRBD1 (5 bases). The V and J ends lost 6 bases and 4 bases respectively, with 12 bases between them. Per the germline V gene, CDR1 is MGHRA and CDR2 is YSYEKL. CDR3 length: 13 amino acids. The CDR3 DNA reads TGCGCCAGCAGGGGACGACAGTGCTATGGCTACACCTTC. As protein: CASRGRQCYGYTF.

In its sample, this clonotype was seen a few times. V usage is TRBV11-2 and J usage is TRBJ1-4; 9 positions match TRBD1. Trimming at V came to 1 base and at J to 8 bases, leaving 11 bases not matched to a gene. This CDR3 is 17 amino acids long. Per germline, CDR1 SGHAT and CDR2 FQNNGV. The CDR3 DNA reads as TGTGCCAGCAGCTTAGTGACAGGGGGTGCGGCGGGAGAAAAACTGTTTTTT. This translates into CASSLVTGGAAGEKLFF.

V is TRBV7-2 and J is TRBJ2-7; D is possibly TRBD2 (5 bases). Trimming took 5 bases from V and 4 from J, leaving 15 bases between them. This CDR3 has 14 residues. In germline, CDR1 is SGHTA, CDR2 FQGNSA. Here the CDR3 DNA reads TGTGCCAGCAGCCACCCCACTCCGGGGTACGAGCAGTACTTC. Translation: CASSHPTPGYEQYF.

The CDR3: CASSFFGLADTDTQYF. CDR3 sequence (DNA): TGCGCCAGCAGTTTTTTCGGACTAGCGGACACAGATACGCAGTATTTT. The chain carries TRBV5-1 and TRBJ2-3; 10 nucleotides line up with TRBD2. Germline-derived CDR1 and CDR2 are SGHRS and YFSETQ. V lost 5 bases to trimming and J lost 2 bases; unmatched junction nucleotides: 8. CDR3 length equals 16 residues.

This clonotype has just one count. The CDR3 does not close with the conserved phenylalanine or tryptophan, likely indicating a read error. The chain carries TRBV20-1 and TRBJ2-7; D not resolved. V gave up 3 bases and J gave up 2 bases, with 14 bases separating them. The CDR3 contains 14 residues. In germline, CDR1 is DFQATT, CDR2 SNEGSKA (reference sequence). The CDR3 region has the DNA TGCAGTGCTAGTTGGCAGGTGAGGACCTACGAGCAGTACCTC. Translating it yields CSASWQVRTYEQYL.

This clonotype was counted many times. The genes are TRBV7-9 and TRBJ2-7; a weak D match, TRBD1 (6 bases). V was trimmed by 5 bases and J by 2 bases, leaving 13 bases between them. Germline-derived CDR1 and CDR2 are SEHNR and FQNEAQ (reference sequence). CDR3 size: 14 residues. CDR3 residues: CASSGRQATYEQYF. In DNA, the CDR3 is TGTGCCAGCAGCGGACGACAGGCTACCTACGAGCAGTACTTC.

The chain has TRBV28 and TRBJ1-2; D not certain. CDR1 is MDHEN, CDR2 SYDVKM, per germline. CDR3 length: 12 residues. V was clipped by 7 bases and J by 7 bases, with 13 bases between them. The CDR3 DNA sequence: TGTGCCAGCAACCTAGGGATTTCTGGCTACACCTTC. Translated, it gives CASNLGISGYTF.

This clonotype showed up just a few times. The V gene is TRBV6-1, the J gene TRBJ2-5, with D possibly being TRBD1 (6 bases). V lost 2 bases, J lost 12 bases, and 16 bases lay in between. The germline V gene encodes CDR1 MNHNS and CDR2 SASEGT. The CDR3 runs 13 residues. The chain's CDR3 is CASSESSRGHEYF. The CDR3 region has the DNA TGTGCCAGCAGTGAATCGTCTCGGGGACACGAGTACTTC.

This CDR3 reads CASSLPDSHDTQYF. DNA for the CDR3: TGTGCCAGCAGCTTACCAGATTCTCACGATACGCAGTATTTT. The gene calls are TRBV5-6 and TRBJ2-3, with D unresolved. This CDR3 contains 14 residues. V was clipped by 2 bases and J by 6 bases, with 13 bases between them. CDR1 SGHDT and CDR2 YYEEEE come from the germline V gene.

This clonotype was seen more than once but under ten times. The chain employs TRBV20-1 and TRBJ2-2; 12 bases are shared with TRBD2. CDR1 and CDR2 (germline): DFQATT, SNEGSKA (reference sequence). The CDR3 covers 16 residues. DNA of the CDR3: TGCAGCGCACTTCCTAGCGGGGGGGCTAGCACCGGGGAGCTGTTTTTT. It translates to CSALPSGGASTGELFF.

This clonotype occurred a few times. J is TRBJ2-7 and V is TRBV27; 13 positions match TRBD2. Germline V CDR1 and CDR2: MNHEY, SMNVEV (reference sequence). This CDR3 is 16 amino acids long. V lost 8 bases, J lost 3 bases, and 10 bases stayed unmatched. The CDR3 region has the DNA TGTGCCAGCTCCCGAGGCGGACTAGCGGGAGTCTACGAGCAGTACTTC. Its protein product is CASSRGGLAGVYEQYF.

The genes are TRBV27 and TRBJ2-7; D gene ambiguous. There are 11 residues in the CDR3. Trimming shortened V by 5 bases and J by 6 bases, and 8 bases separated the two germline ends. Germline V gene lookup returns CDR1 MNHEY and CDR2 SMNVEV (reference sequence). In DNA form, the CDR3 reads TGTGCCAGCAGTGGGATAGGCGAGCAGTACTTC. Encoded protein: CASSGIGEQYF.

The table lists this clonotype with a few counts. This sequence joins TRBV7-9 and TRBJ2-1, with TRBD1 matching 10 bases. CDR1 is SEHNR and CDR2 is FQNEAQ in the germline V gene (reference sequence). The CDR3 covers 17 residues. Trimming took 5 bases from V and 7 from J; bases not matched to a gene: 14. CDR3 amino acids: CASSVYSGTGERNEQFF. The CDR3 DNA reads TGTGCCAGCAGCGTATATTCCGGGACAGGGGAGAGGAATGAGCAGTTCTTC.

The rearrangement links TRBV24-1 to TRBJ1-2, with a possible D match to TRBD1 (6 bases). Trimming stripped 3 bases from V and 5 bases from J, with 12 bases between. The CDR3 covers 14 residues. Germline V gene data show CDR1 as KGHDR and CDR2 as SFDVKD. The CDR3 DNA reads TGTGCCACCAGTGATCGAGAGACAGGATATGGCTACACCTTC. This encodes CATSDRETGYGYTF.

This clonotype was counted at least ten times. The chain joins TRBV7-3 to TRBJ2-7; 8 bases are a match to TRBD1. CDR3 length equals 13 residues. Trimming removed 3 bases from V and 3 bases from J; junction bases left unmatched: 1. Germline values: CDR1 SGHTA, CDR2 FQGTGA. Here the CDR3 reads CASSLTGDYEQYF. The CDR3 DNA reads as TGTGCCAGCAGCTTGACAGGGGACTACGAGCAGTACTTC.

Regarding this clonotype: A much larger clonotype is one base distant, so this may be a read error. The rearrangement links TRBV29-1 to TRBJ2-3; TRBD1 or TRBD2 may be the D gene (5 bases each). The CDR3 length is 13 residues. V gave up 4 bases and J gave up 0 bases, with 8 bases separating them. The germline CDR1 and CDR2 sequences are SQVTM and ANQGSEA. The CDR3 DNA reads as TGCAGCGTTGCAAGGGACAGCACAGATACGCAGTATTTT. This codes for CSVARDSTDTQYF.